Presented here are 13 T cell receptor beta chains from one specimen sequenced in a study of blood T cell repertoires in COVID-19. Method: immunoSEQ multiplex PCR; TCRdb's copy keeps in-frame clones and lacks some. Seen here are approximately 89,000 clones, about 85% observed once, and the top ten hold about 4.5%. The sample was peripheral blood. These receptors came from a man between 70 and 80 years old with acute or convalescent COVID-19.

The V call is TRBV10-1, the J call TRBJ1-5; the match to TRBD1 covers 11 bases. The CDR3 extends over 14 amino acids. After removal of 6 bases from V and 7 bases from J, the junction contained 5 bases not matched to a gene. Germline loops: CDR1 WNHNN, CDR2 SYGVQD (reference sequence). The chain's CDR3 is CASSPGTGGQPQHF. As DNA, the CDR3 is TGCGCCAGCAGCCCCGGGACAGGGGGACAGCCCCAGCATTTT.

The chain employs TRBV6-5 and TRBJ2-7; no clear D. Trimming shortened V by 7 bases and J by 3 bases, and 10 bases separated the two germline ends. Germline values: CDR1 MNHEY, CDR2 SVGAGI. This CDR3 region has 12 residues. The CDR3 DNA sequence: TGTGCCAGCACGCAGATGATCTACGAGCAGTACTTC. Its translation is CASTQMIYEQYF.

The gene calls are TRBV19 and TRBJ2-2; 9 bases line up with TRBD1. CDR1 is LNHDA, CDR2 SQIVND, per germline (reference sequence). The length of the CDR3 is 14 residues. J was trimmed by 5 bases and V by 4 bases; bases with no gene match: 2. This CDR3 reads CASSRDRETGELFF. DNA of the CDR3: TGTGCCAGTAGTAGGGACAGGGAAACCGGGGAGCTGTTTTTT.

CDR3 residues: CASRLRRGRNTEAFF. The DNA for the CDR3 is TGTGCCAGCAGGCTACGCAGGGGAAGGAACACTGAAGCTTTCTTT. The V call is TRBV6-5, the J call TRBJ1-1, with a tentative D call TRBD1 (6 bases). CDR3 size: 15 residues. V lost 6 bases, J lost 1 base, and 15 bases lay in between. CDR1 and CDR2 (germline): MNHEY, SVGAGI.

This chain uses TRBV10-2 with TRBJ1-1; tentative D call: TRBD1 (6 bases). The length of the CDR3 is 13 residues. Germline CDR1 reads WSHSY; CDR2 reads SAAADI. The V gene lost 8 bases and the J gene lost 1 base, with 11 bases spanning the gap. As DNA, the CDR3 is TGCGCCAGCCGGGACAAGGCGAACACTGAAGCTTTCTTT. As protein: CASRDKANTEAFF.

The CDR3 region is CASSEDTGYNQPQHF. CDR3 DNA: TGTGCCAGCAGTGAGGATACAGGGTACAATCAGCCCCAGCATTTT. This rearrangement joins TRBV6-1 to TRBJ1-5, with D possibly matching TRBD1 (6 bases). CDR1 MNHNS and CDR2 SASEGT come from the germline V gene. There are 15 residues in the CDR3. Trimming removed 3 bases from V and 3 bases from J, with 12 bases in between.

The rearrangement joins TRBV6-5 to TRBJ2-3; D is undetermined. CDR3 size: 15 residues. V lost 6 bases to trimming and J lost 2 bases, with 15 bases between them. The V gene's germline CDR1 is MNHEY and CDR2 SVGAGI. In nucleotides, the CDR3 is TGTGCCAGCAGCCCACAGCCCTTCGACACAGATACGCAGTATTTT. Protein: CASSPQPFDTDTQYF.

The chain recombines TRBV6-5 with TRBJ1-3; 9 nucleotides agree with TRBD1. This CDR3 has 13 amino acids. Germline lookup yields CDR1 MNHEY and CDR2 SVGAGI. Unmatched junction bases numbered 1, after V lost 4 bases and J lost 6 bases. The CDR3 sequence is CASSWTGENTIYF. The CDR3 DNA is TGTGCCAGCAGTTGGACAGGGGAAAACACCATATATTTT.

CDR3 amino acids: CASSLGSGTNYGYTF. CDR3 DNA: TGTGCCAGCAGCTTAGGTTCAGGTACTAACTATGGCTACACCTTC. The V gene is TRBV7-9, the J gene TRBJ1-2; D remains unclear. CDR1 is SEHNR, CDR2 FQNEAQ, per germline (reference sequence). The V end was cut by 1 base, the J end by 0 bases, with 9 bases between. The CDR3 consists of 15 residues.

This chain links TRBV3-1 (or the pseudogene TRBV3-2) with TRBJ2-1, with 7 bases lining up with TRBD2. Trimming removed 5 bases from V and 10 bases from J; junction bases left unmatched: 8. This CDR3 is built from 13 residues. Germline assignment: CDR1 LGHDT and CDR2 YNNKEL (reference sequence). The CDR3 here is CASSWGDYREQFF. For the CDR3, the DNA is TGTGCCAGCAGCTGGGGGGACTACCGCGAGCAGTTCTTC.

This rearrangement joins TRBV5-4 to TRBJ2-5; 10 nucleotides line up with TRBD2. CDR3 length equals 14 residues. The V gene's germline CDR1 is SGHNT and CDR2 YYREEE (reference sequence). The trim removed 4 bases at V and 4 bases at J, leaving 4 bases unmatched. CDR3 sequence reads: CASSPGTSVETQYF. In DNA form, the CDR3 reads TGTGCCAGCAGCCCCGGGACTAGCGTAGAGACCCAGTACTTC.

The count of this clone is one. The chain is built from TRBV30 and TRBJ1-2; TRBD1 matches at 8 bases. Trimming cost V 2 bases and J 5 bases; bases outside gene matches: 7. Germline CDR1 is GTSNPN and CDR2 is SVGIG (reference sequence). There are 14 residues in the CDR3. The CDR3 loop is CAWSYPDRAYGYTF. DNA of the CDR3: TGTGCCTGGAGTTATCCGGACAGGGCTTATGGCTACACCTTC.

This chain uses TRBV5-1 with TRBJ2-5; 7 bases align to TRBD1. Germline lookup yields CDR1 SGHRS and CDR2 YFSETQ. Trimming cost V 0 bases and J 3 bases; bases outside gene matches: 5. The CDR3 has 15 amino acids. The CDR3 sequence: CASSLETGAKETQYF. CDR3 sequence (DNA): TGCGCCAGCAGCTTGGAAACAGGGGCTAAAGAGACCCAGTACTTC.